Below are 5 T cell receptor beta chains sequenced from a single sample in a study of T cell clonality in common variable immunodeficiency. Profiled with immunoSEQ multiplex PCR; TCRdb holds only in-frame clones, not every one. This sample shows tens of thousands of clones and no singletons; less than 2% rests with the ten largest. Material for sequencing was peripheral blood mononuclear cells. These receptor sequences come from a person aged 18 to 75 in good health.

Notes on this clone: The read gets to within 3 residues of the CDR3 end, and the germline J gene fills in the rest. The V gene is TRBV11-2, the J gene TRBJ1-5; no clear D gene. The germline V gene has CDR1 SGHAT and CDR2 FQNNGV. V lost 0 bases to trimming and J lost 0 bases, with 3 bases between them. The CDR3 totals 14 residues. The CDR3 loop is CASSLEYSNQPQHF. The covered CDR3 bases are TGTGCCAGCAGCTTAGAGTATAGCAATCAGCCC.

This clone was observed many times. Compared with germline, one end of the junction differs, possibly owing to a read error. Read coverage stops 3 residues before the CDR3 terminus; the germline J gene supplies the remainder. The gene calls are TRBV20-1 and TRBJ2-2; possibly TRBD1 or TRBD2 for D (5 bases each). The CDR3 contains 14 residues. Germline CDR1 reads DFQATT; CDR2 reads SNEGSKA (reference sequence). The CDR3 spells CSTRRGENTGELFF. The sequenced CDR3 bases are TGCAGTACTAGGAGAGGGGAGAACACCGGGGAG.

This clone was picked up many times. The CDR3 end is not reached by the read, which stops 3 residues before it; the germline J gene fills it in. The rearrangement links TRBV5-1 to TRBJ2-3; D gene unclear. CDR1 is SGHRS and CDR2 is YFSETQ in the germline V gene. V was cut by 2 bases and J by 6 bases, with 7 bases left in between. The CDR3 covers 12 residues. The CDR3 DNA, read in part, is TGCGCCAGCAGCTTAAACCGGGATACG. It specifies CASSLNRDT. The entire CDR3 protein reads CASSLNRDTQYF.

This clone was detected ten times or more. The DNA ends 3 residues before the CDR3 does, and the rest of the CDR3 is filled in from the germline J gene. The chain employs TRBV6-4 and TRBJ2-1; 7 bases match TRBD2. V gave up 2 bases and J gave up 7 bases; unmatched junction bases: 2. This CDR3 has 13 residues. Germline CDR1 reads MRHNA; CDR2 reads SNTAGT. The CDR3 reads CASSDASGNEQFF. The part of the CDR3 DNA that was read is TGTGCCAGCAGTGACGCTAGCGGAAATGAG.

This clone was seen at least ten times. The read ends 3 residues before the CDR3 terminus; that terminus is restored from the germline J gene. The chain employs TRBV19 and TRBJ1-2; unclear D gene. CDR3 size: 17 residues. Trimming took 6 bases from V and 6 from J, leaving 26 bases between them. Germline CDR1 reads LNHDA; CDR2 reads SQIVND (reference sequence). This CDR3 reads CASSPMTGNLGLDGYTF. The covered CDR3 bases are TGTGCCAGTAGCCCGATGACGGGGAATTTAGGTTTGGATGGC.